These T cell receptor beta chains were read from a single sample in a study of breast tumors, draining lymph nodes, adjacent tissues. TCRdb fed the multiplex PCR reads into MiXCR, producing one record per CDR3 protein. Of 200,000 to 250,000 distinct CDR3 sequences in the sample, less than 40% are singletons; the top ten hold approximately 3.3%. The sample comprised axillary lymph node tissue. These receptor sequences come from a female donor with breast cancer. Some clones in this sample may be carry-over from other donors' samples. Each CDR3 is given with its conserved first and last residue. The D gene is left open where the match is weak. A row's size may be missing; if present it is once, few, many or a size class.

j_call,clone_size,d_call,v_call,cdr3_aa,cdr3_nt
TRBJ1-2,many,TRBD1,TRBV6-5,CASGGQAPSNYGYTF,TGTGCCAGCGGCGGACAGGCCCCATCTAACTATGGCTACACCTTC
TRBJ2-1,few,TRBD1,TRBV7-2,CAGSSPGTGGHEQFF,TGTGCCGGCAGTTCCCCCGGGACAGGGGGACATGAGCAGTTCTTC
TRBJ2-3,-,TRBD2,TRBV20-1,CSARGWTSGETYNEQYF,TGCAGTGCTAGAGGCTGGACTAGCGGGGAAACCTACAATGAGCAGTATTTT
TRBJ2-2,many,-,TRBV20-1,CSARDRSRSTGELFF,TGCAGTGCTAGAGATAGGTCCCGAAGCACCGGGGAGCTGTTTTTT
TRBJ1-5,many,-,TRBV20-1,CSAKQGRDQPQHF,TGCAGTGCTAAACAGGGAAGGGATCAGCCCCAGCATTTT
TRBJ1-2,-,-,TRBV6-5,CASSYSLEGHGYTF,TGTGCCAGCAGTTACTCACTAGAGGGCCATGGCTACACCTTC
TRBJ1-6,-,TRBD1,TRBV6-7,CASSYPRQGANSPLHF,TGTGCCAGCAGTTACCCTCGACAGGGTGCTAATTCACCCCTCCACTTT
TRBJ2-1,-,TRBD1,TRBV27,CASNPRPGQGYNEQFF,TGTGCCAGCAATCCCCGGCCGGGACAGGGCTACAATGAGCAGTTCTTC
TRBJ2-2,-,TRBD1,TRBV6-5,CASSYGQGAQSGELFF,TGTGCCAGCAGTTATGGGCAGGGGGCGCAATCGGGGGAGCTGTTTTTT
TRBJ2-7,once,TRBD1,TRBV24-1,CATSDPPKGQGAMEQYF,TGTGCCACCAGCGATCCCCCTAAGGGACAGGGGGCGATGGAGCAGTACTTC
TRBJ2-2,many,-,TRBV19,CASSILDVSGGELFF,TGTGCCAGTAGTATCCTAGATGTCTCGGGCGGGGAGCTGTTTTTT
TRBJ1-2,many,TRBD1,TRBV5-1,CASSLRGGGNYGYTF,TGCGCCAGCAGCTTGAGAGGGGGCGGAAACTATGGCTACACCTTC
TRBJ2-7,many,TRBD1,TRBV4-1,CASSQGDSYEQYF,TGCGCCAGCAGCCAAGGGGACAGCTACGAGCAGTACTTC
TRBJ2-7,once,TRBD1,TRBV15,CATSSYGTGFLSATYEQYF,TGTGCCACCAGCAGCTACGGGACAGGGTTTCTGTCGGCCACCTACGAGCAGTACTTC
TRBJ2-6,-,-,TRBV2,CASSARRPGANVLTF,TGTGCCAGCAGTGCCAGACGGCCTGGGGCTAACGTCCTGACTTTC
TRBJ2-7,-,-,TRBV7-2,CASSQGGAYEQYF,TGTGCCAGCAGCCAAGGTGGGGCCTACGAGCAGTACTTC
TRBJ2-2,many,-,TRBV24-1,CATSEGPGELFF,TGTGCCACCAGTGAAGGCCCCGGGGAGCTGTTTTTT
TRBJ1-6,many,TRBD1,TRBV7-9,CASSLPAGGSYNSPLHF,TGTGCCAGCAGCTTACCCGCAGGGGGCTCCTATAATTCACCCCTCCACTTT
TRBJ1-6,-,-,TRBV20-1,CSAADPGSDSPLHF,TGCAGTGCCGCCGATCCAGGGTCGGATTCACCCCTCCACTTT
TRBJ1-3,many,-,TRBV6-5,CASSYSLGSGNTIYF,TGTGCCAGCAGTTACTCGTTGGGCTCTGGAAACACCATATATTTT
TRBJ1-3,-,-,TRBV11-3,CASSAGTNTIYF,TGTGCCAGCAGCGCCGGGACAAACACCATATATTTT
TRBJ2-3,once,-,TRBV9,CASSVREWSYNEQYF,TGTGCCAGCAGCGTTCGCGAGTGGTCCTACAATGAGCAGTATTTT
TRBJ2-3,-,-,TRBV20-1,CSAITPRRTTGADTQYF,TGCAGTGCTATAACCCCCCGACGGACAACGGGGGCAGATACGCAGTATTTT
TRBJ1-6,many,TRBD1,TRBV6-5,CASRKQGDNSPLHF,TGTGCCAGCAGGAAACAGGGGGATAATTCACCCCTCCACTTT
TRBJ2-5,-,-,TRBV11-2,CASSFRGTQYF,TGTGCCAGCAGCTTTCGGGGTACCCAGTACTTC
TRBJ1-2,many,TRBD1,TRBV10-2,CASTERGGSHYGYTF,TGCGCCAGCACCGAAAGAGGGGGCTCTCACTATGGCTACACCTTC
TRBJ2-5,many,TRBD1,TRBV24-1,CATSDSGTQGALETQYF,TGTGCCACCAGTGATTCCGGGACACAGGGGGCCCTAGAGACCCAGTACTTC